Given below is one TCR beta chain in context. The target antigen is unknown. Libraries for TCR beta were made by quantitative 5'-RACE with molecular barcodes. TCRdb reanalysed the 5' RACE reads using MiXCR and keeps one entry per CDR3 protein. Among 250,000 to 350,000 distinct CDR3 sequences listed, 20% were seen once. These data belong to a study of CD8 T cells in ankylosing spondylitis. Broader study findings: Significant enrichment of disease-linked clones was reported in matched ankylosing spondylitis synovial fluid. Some of the motif variants had earlier been found in reactive arthritis patients' fluid and blood. Made up of fewer than ten highly homologous variants, a TCR beta motif appeared characteristic of ankylosing spondylitis blood.

Germline lookup yields CDR1 SGHRS and CDR2 YFSETQ. V lost 1 base, J lost 6 bases, and 14 bases lay in between. The CDR3 is made up of 14 amino acids. The sequence came from a female donor with ankylosing spondylitis or in good health (not recorded which). Source material: blood, either unsorted or a sorted T cell fraction (not recorded which). The V and J genes are TRBV5-1 and TRBJ2-7, with D possibly matching TRBD1 (5 bases). The CDR3 reads CASSLSQGKGEQYF. The CDR3 coding sequence is TGCGCCAGCAGCTTGTCGCAGGGAAAGGGCGAGCAGTACTTC.